The 9 T cell receptor beta chains presented below share a single source sample, sequenced in a study of blood T cell repertoires in COVID-19. The table came from immunoSEQ multiplex PCR; TCRdb's copy has only in-frame clones and leaves some out. The sample holds about 430,000 clones, 75% to 90% seen once. The sequenced material came from PBMCs or T cells enriched from blood (not recorded which). The receptors were gathered from a man aged 25-40 years who had recovered from COVID-19.

V and J are TRBV6-5 and TRBJ1-1; D not resolved. The CDR3 is 15 residues long. The germline V and J ends were trimmed by 0 bases and 4 bases, with 12 bases remaining between them. CDR1 and CDR2 (germline): MNHEY, SVGAGI. The CDR3 here is CASSYSLGVSTEAFF. The CDR3 DNA reads TGTGCCAGCAGTTACTCCCTCGGGGTGAGCACTGAAGCTTTCTTT.

The chain combines TRBV18 with TRBJ2-5; TRBD1 matches at 7 bases. This CDR3 has 14 residues. The germline CDR1 and CDR2 sequences are KGHSH and LQKENI. V was clipped by 0 bases and J by 5 bases; unmatched bases: 3. The CDR3 here is CASSPPLQGETQYF. CDR3 nucleotides: TGTGCCAGCTCACCACCTCTACAGGGGGAGACCCAGTACTTC.

This clone was seen a single time. CDR3 in DNA: TGCGCCACCTCAAGACTAGCGGGACCCGATACGCAGTATTTT. It is translated as CATSRLAGPDTQYF. The gene calls are TRBV5-1 and TRBJ2-3; TRBD2 matches 11 bases. The CDR3 covers 14 residues. The V gene's germline CDR1 is SGHRS and CDR2 YFSETQ. The J segment lost 6 bases and the V segment lost 9 bases, leaving 9 bases of the junction unmatched.

This chain connects TRBV6-5 to TRBJ2-7, with TRBD1 matching 9 bases. CDR1 MNHEY and CDR2 SVGAGI come from the germline V gene. The J segment lost 4 bases and the V segment lost 7 bases, leaving 5 bases of the junction unmatched. The CDR3 consists of 13 residues. CDR3 DNA sequence: TGTGCCAGCAATGGACAGGGGTCGTACGAGCAGTACTTC. Amino acids: CASNGQGSYEQYF.

The V and J genes are TRBV6-5 and TRBJ2-2, with TRBD1 identical over 12 bases. V lost 8 bases, J lost 6 bases, and 7 bases stayed unmatched. The CDR3 runs to 15 residues. Looked up from germline, CDR1 is MNHEY and CDR2 is SVGAGI. In DNA form, the CDR3 reads TGTGCCAGCGGTAGGGGGACAGGGGGCTCCGGGGAGCTGTTTTTT. This encodes CASGRGTGGSGELFF.

The V gene is TRBV30, the J gene TRBJ1-2, with 8 positions matching TRBD1. Germline V gene lookup returns CDR1 GTSNPN and CDR2 SVGIG (reference sequence). V gave up 1 base and J gave up 10 bases; unmatched junction bases: 11. There are 14 residues in the CDR3. The CDR3 DNA reads TGTGCCTGGAGTGACCAACCGGGACAGGCATACTACACCTTC. Its protein product is CAWSDQPGQAYYTF. Using reference TRBV30 and TRBJ1-2 for the parts outside the CDR3, the full variable domain is SQTIHQWPATLVQPVGSPLSLECTVEGTSNPNLYWYRQAAGRGLQLLFYSVGIGQISSEVPQNLSASRPQDRQFILSSKKLLLSDSGFYLCAWSDQPGQAYYTFGSGTRLTVV.

This chain joins TRBV11-2 and TRBJ2-1; 10 positions match TRBD2. Germline CDR1 is SGHAT and CDR2 is FQNNGV. The CDR3 has 13 amino acids. Germline trimming cut 8 bases from V and 10 bases from J; bases unmatched to any gene: 8. The CDR3 nucleotides are TGTGCCAGCCGGCTAGCGGGAGTGCCCGAGCAGTTCTTC. This sequence encodes CASRLAGVPEQFF. The full variable domain, completed using reference TRBV11-2 and TRBJ2-1, is EAGVAQSPRYKIIEKRQSVAFWCNPISGHATLYWYQQILGQGPKLLIQFQNNGVVDDSQLPKDRFSAERLKGVDSTLKIQPAKLEDSAVYLCASRLAGVPEQFFGPGTRLTVL.

The chain employs TRBV27 and TRBJ2-3, with D possibly matching TRBD2 (6 bases). CDR1 is MNHEY, CDR2 SMNVEV, per germline (reference sequence). Trimming removed 6 bases at V and 1 base at J, with 11 bases between. The CDR3 consists of 14 residues. CDR3 sequence reads: CASSPAGRTDTQYF. The CDR3 bases are TGTGCCAGCAGCCCCGCGGGGCGCACAGATACGCAGTATTTT.

The chain has TRBV27 and TRBJ2-5; the match to TRBD1 covers 7 bases. CDR3 size: 14 residues. Unmatched junction bases numbered 11, after V lost 9 bases and J lost 4 bases. Germline CDR1 is MNHEY and CDR2 is SMNVEV (reference sequence). The CDR3 DNA is TGTGCCAGTAGACGACAGGGTTCGGGAGAGACCCAGTACTTC. It is translated as CASRRQGSGETQYF.